Here is one T cell receptor beta chain with its context. This clonotype has just a few counts. Its antigen specificity is not known. No base qualities exist here, and no much larger clone lies one base off it. The sample's treatment or condition, from its label and the paper: approximately nine-day PBMC culture with coronavirus spike peptide pools or control peptides (ViraFEST assay). The ViraFEST assay, used in the study, expanded antigen-specific T cells with peptide pools and then identified the expanded clonotypes through TCR sequencing. The positive SARS-CoV-2 PCR tests of the convalescent patients were dated from March to December 2020, before the Alpha, Beta and Delta variants emerged in the United States. PBMCs were cultured at around 2 million per well in IMDM supplemented with roughly 5% human AB serum and about 10 IU/ml IL-2, with 9.5 to 10 ug/ml peptide pools added. Half of the culture medium was replaced with fresh IL-2-containing medium on days 3 and 7. CD4+ T cells were isolated after roughly 10 days of culture through negative selection using the EasySep CD4+ T cell isolation kit. PBMCs were separated from whole blood using Ficoll-Paque Plus gradient centrifugation and then either used fresh or cryopreserved at -140C. Triplicate wells were generally used for each culture condition.

For CDR1 and CDR2, the germline V gene (reference sequence) lists DFQATT and SNEGSKA. Spanning cysteine to phenylalanine, the CDR3 consists of 15 amino acids. The DNA shown is the 45-base CDR3, in frame from base 1. V lost 7 bases and J lost 6 bases, and the count of bases not matched to a germline gene is 15. The library relied on PCR. DNA from cultured CD4+ T cells underwent TCR sequencing with the Oncomine TCR Beta short-read assay at the Johns Hopkins FTIC core. The QIAamp micro DNA kit was used to extract genomic DNA from the cultured CD4+ T cells. Oncomine TCR Beta libraries from cultured CD4+ T cells were pooled with unique dual indexes and sequenced on an Illumina iSeq 100. Concerning the study's data processing: Non-productive sequences were filtered out, and CDR3s that did not start with C, did not end with F or W, or were shorter than 7 amino acids were discarded. Antigen-specific clonotypes were identified using the MANAFEST web application through comparison of peptide-stimulated wells with reference and other culture wells. For a clone to be called positive, the clone needed an FDR below 0.05, an odds ratio above 5, and a productive frequency above 0.1% in at least two of three replicate wells. A clonotype was classed as cross-reactive if the clonotype showed significant expansion both in SARS-CoV-2 spike wells and in at least one common cold coronavirus spike condition. Using R version 3.6.1, CDR3 homology was evaluated through Levenshtein distances (stringdist) along with unrooted phylogenetic trees (ape). TCRdb trimmed public reads at Q25 via fastp, called clones via MiXCR and kept in-frame beta chains. Every CDR3 protein is listed once, alongside the most common genes and DNA of its rows. TCRdb, not the authors, supplied the V and J calls. The sample table records about 12,000 distinct CDR3 sequences; around 50% of these occur just once. The ten biggest clones cover about a fifth of the sample.

These data are taken from a study of vaccination and CD4 T cells after COVID-19 (dated 2022 in TCRdb). For context, the study as a whole: Convalescent patients had a positive SARS-CoV-2 result on nasal swab PCR, and of these patients, fewer than ten had mild disease and one had severe disease. Control cultures used a CEFX viral epitope pool as positive control, an HIV-1 Nef peptide pool as negative control, or no peptide. The time from the second vaccine dose to post-vaccine blood sampling had a median of around 72 days and ranged from about 14 to 241 days. Each participant got two doses of either the Pfizer-BioNTech BNT162b2 vaccine (n=8) or the Moderna mRNA-1273 vaccine (n=2). In over 8 COVID-19 convalescent patients and 4 infection-naive healthy vaccine recipients, researchers compared the spike-specific CD4+ TCR repertoire from before mRNA vaccination with the repertoire from after. For stimulating the cultures, overlapping spike peptide pools were used, derived from SARS-CoV-2 as well as from the common cold coronaviruses HCoV-NL63, HCoV-OC43 and HCoV-229E. Six males and four females were included in the convalescent cohort, with two Hispanic individuals, seven Caucasians, two Asians and one multiracial person represented. Post-COVID blood samples were collected from convalescent patients a median of approximately 93 days after diagnosis, with a range of roughly 30 to 161 days.

Here is what the overall study found, with its caveats: Of the vaccine-specific clones in convalescent patients, 304 of 307, or nearly all, reacted only to SARS-CoV-2 spike and did not cross-react with common cold coronaviruses. Among convalescent patients, a median about 90% of the SARS-CoV-2-reactive clones seen after vaccination appeared only after vaccination, which suggests priming specific to the vaccine. Although the median number of SARS-CoV-2-reactive clonotypes went up from 20 to 25 after infection to around 40 after vaccination, the increase was not significant. Only a relatively small number of convalescent patients were included in the study, and early timepoints following natural infection were not analyzed.

Recombination connected TRBV20-1 to TRBJ2-7, with 10 middle bases fitting TRBD1. The receptor's source is a human donor who had recovered from COVID-19. The specimen sequenced was CD4+ T cells from blood, cultured in vitro. The DNA reads as follows: TGCAGTGTCCCCGGGGGGACAGGGGATGCCAGCGAGCAGTACTTC. Translated, it reads CSVPGGTGDASEQYF.